This T cell receptor beta chain was retrieved from a study of shared clonotypes between healthy human individuals. Study observations and caveats: Around 4.7% was the fraction of naive CD4 clonotypes found shared across four donors.

Naive CD8 populations comprised CD45RO-negative cells positively selected for CCR7, excluding terminally differentiated effector memory CD45RA+ cells. The data were produced by immunoSEQ multiplex PCR, yet TCRdb's version contains in-frame clones alone and is incomplete. The profile covers about 2.1 million clones, with approximately 94% appearing a single time and approximately 1.7% taken by the ten largest. V was shortened by 1 base and J by 2 bases, with 9 bases between the two germline ends. Germline CDR1 reads SGHAT; CDR2 reads FQNNGV. The CDR3 is made up of 14 amino acids. Notes on this clone: Its specificity is not known.

The specimen was naive CD8+ T cells from PBMCs. The sequence was collected from a man younger than 30 in good health. Some clones in this sample may be carry-over from other donors' samples. This chain connects TRBV11-2 to TRBJ2-7; D is uncertain. For the CDR3, the DNA is TGTGCCAGCAGCTTAGTTGGGGATACCTACGAGCAGTACTTC. Translation: CASSLVGDTYEQYF.